The next 22 T cell receptor beta chains were all read from a single sample in a study of shared clonotypes between healthy human individuals (dated by TCRdb to the early 2020s). The library was built by means of the immunoSEQ multiplex PCR assay. TCRdb provides this immuneACCESS table in a form limited to in-frame rearrangements. Some clones are lacking; in checked studies, under half of them reflect an unresolved V gene, and why the rest are absent is not known. The sample records about 2.1 million clones, about 94% of which are singletons. Clones ranked in the top ten supply over 1.5% of the sample. CD8 naive samples consisted of CD45RO-negative cells that were positively selected for CCR7, yielding a CD45RA+CCR7+ population without TemRA cells. Sequenced input: naive CD8+ T cells from PBMCs. The sample's cell subset or site label, decoded: CD45RA+CCR7+. The origin of the receptors is a man aged 18-30 years in good health. Some clones in this sample may be carry-over from other donors' samples.

As concerns this clone: Within the sample, other DNA sequences also encode this same CDR3. CDR3 amino acids: CASSYPGGYNEQFF. The CDR3 DNA follows: TGTGCCAGCAGTTATCCGGGCGGCTACAATGAGCAGTTCTTC. The chain employs TRBV6-6 and TRBJ2-1; D gene unclear. The germline CDR1 and CDR2 sequences are MNHNY and SVGAGI (reference sequence). The V end was cut by 3 bases, the J end by 3 bases, with 9 bases between. The CDR3 is 14 amino acids.

The chain recombines TRBV5-6 with TRBJ1-2, with D uncertain. Trimming left V 0 bases short and J 0 bases short, with 6 bases between. Germline lookup yields CDR1 SGHDT and CDR2 YYEEEE. The CDR3 covers 14 residues. CDR3 in DNA: TGTGCCAGCAGCTTGGGAGACACTAACTATGGCTACACCTTC. It codes for CASSLGDTNYGYTF.

The rearrangement links TRBV4-2 to TRBJ2-5; D perhaps matches TRBD2 (5 bases). This CDR3 is built from 15 residues. Trimming pared 0 bases from V and 4 bases from J, leaving 12 bases between. Looked up from germline, CDR1 is LGHNA and CDR2 is YNFKEQ. The CDR3 spells CASSQESLAPETQYF. The CDR3 bases are TGTGCCAGCAGCCAAGAATCGCTAGCTCCAGAGACCCAGTACTTC.

This chain uses TRBV19 with TRBJ1-4; D is possibly TRBD1 (5 bases). Germline V lookup: CDR1 LNHDA, CDR2 SQIVND (reference sequence). Trimming took off 4 bases at V and 6 bases at J, with 18 bases between the two ends. This CDR3 has 16 amino acids. CDR3 sequence reads: CASSTGPGRVDEKLFF. Here the CDR3 DNA reads TGTGCCAGTAGTACTGGGCCCGGCAGGGTTGATGAAAAACTGTTTTTT.

Note on this clone: Its ends do not fully match the called genes, so a read error is possible. The gene calls are TRBV19 and TRBJ1-2; 8 bases are shared with TRBD1. There are 14 residues in the CDR3. Germline CDR1 reads LNHDA; CDR2 reads SQIVND (reference sequence). The CDR3 loop reads CASTLRDRSSPKVF. Here the CDR3 DNA reads TGTGCCAGTACCCTAAGGGACAGGAGCTCACCCAAGGTCTTC.

With respect to this clone: A read error is possible here, since a much larger clone lies one base away. This sequence joins TRBV28 and TRBJ2-3, with 8 nucleotides matching TRBD2. Losses at the gene ends were 3 bases for V and 1 base for J; bases not matched to a gene: 3. There are 15 residues in the CDR3. Germline V gene data show CDR1 as MDHEN and CDR2 as SYDVKM. The CDR3 nucleotides are TGTGCCAGCAGTTTTTCGCGGGAGGGCACAGATACGCAGTATTTT. Residues: CASSFSREGTDTQYF.

The rearrangement links TRBV15 to TRBJ1-1; D perhaps matches TRBD1 (5 bases). The CDR3 spans 13 residues. CDR1 is LNHNV and CDR2 is YYDKDF in the germline V gene (reference sequence). V was clipped by 1 base and J by 8 bases, with 11 bases between them. The CDR3 loop reads CATSRAEGPEAFF. The DNA for the CDR3 is TGTGCCACCAGCAGAGCGGAGGGACCCGAAGCTTTCTTT.

The CDR3 DNA is TGTGCCAGCAGGGGCATTTGGTTCAAGGAGGAAAAACTGTTTTTT. Its protein is CASRGIWFKEEKLFF. This rearrangement joins TRBV6-6 to TRBJ1-4, with unresolved D. The CDR3 sequence is 15 residues long. Between the trimmed V and J ends, which lost 6 bases and 8 bases, there was a span of 19 bases. Germline V lookup: CDR1 MNHNY, CDR2 SVGAGI (reference sequence).

The rearrangement joins TRBV6-9 to TRBJ2-5; 11 nucleotides match TRBD2. TRBJ2-7 matches the DNA end more closely, so the J call is doubtful. Germline values: CDR1 MNHGY, CDR2 SVAAGI. This CDR3 contains 17 residues. The CDR3 coding sequence is TGTGCCACCGTTTCTCCTAGCGGGAGGCTCAGGGGCTACGAGCAGTACTTC. As protein: CATVSPSGRLRGYEQYF.

The chain is built from TRBV4-1 and TRBJ1-6; TRBD1 agrees at 7 bases. The junction had 6 bases not matched to a gene; V was cut back by 3 bases and J by 4 bases. CDR1 and CDR2 from the germline V gene are MGHRA and YSYEKL. The CDR3 is 16 residues long. The CDR3 reads CASSQASGQYNSPLHF. Here the CDR3 DNA reads TGCGCCAGCAGCCAGGCATCGGGACAGTATAATTCACCCCTCCACTTT.

V is TRBV4-3 and J is TRBJ1-2; 7 bases line up with TRBD1. From germline, CDR1 is LGHNA and CDR2 YSLEER. Trimming at V came to 0 bases and at J to 3 bases, leaving 4 bases not matched to a gene. This CDR3 has 15 amino acids. The chain's CDR3 is CASSQERGLYYGYTF. Written as DNA, the CDR3 is TGCGCCAGCAGCCAAGAAAGGGGGCTCTACTATGGCTACACCTTC.

The rearrangement uses TRBV10-3 and TRBJ1-3; tentative D call: TRBD1 (5 bases). With 2 bases removed from V and 12 bases from J, the gap between germline ends came to 20 bases. Germline V gene data show CDR1 as ENHRY and CDR2 as SYGVKD. The CDR3 extends over 15 amino acids. The CDR3 coding sequence is TGTGCCATCAGTGAGCTCCAACCCGGGACCGACGGCATATATTTT. The encoded protein is CAISELQPGTDGIYF.

V and J are TRBV7-9 and TRBJ2-7; D is uncertain. Germline V lookup: CDR1 SEHNR, CDR2 FQNEAQ (reference sequence). V lost 5 bases and J lost 7, with 15 bases in between. The CDR3 is made up of 13 amino acids. The CDR3 spells CASSHGEGLEQYF. The DNA of the CDR3 is TGTGCCAGCAGCCATGGGGAAGGTCTGGAGCAGTACTTC. The entire variable domain, with the rest obtained from reference TRBV7-9 and TRBJ2-7, is as follows: DTGVSQNPRHKITKRGQNVTFRCDPISEHNRLYWYRQTLGQGPEFLTYFQNEAQLEKSRLLSDRFSAERPKGSFSTLEIQRTEQGDSAMYLCASSHGEGLEQYFGPGTRLTVT.

This chain joins TRBV2 and TRBJ1-5, with unresolved D. Germline CDR1 SNHLY, CDR2 FYNNEI. Trimming took off 4 bases at V and 9 bases at J, with 16 bases between the two ends. The CDR3 sequence is 14 residues long. The CDR3 loop reads CASSVGLLSGPQHF. The CDR3 DNA reads TGTGCCAGCAGTGTCGGGTTACTCTCCGGGCCCCAGCATTTT.

V usage is TRBV7-2 and J usage is TRBJ1-5; D remains unclear. The CDR3 has 14 amino acids. CDR1 and CDR2 from the germline V gene are SGHTA and FQGNSA. V lost 7 bases, J lost 7 bases, and 17 bases lay in between. CDR3 residues: CASTPREGSQPQHF. The CDR3 nucleotides are TGTGCCAGCACTCCACGGGAGGGCTCCCAGCCCCAGCATTTT.

The chain couples TRBV21-1 to TRBJ2-2; TRBD1, as called in the table, went unchecked against the DNA. TRBV21-1 is listed as a pseudogene. CDR3 size: 19 residues. As DNA, the CDR3 is TGTGCCAGCAGCAAAGGGCTCCGGGCAGGGGAGACGATTACCGGGGAGCTGTTTTTT. This translates into CASSKGLRAGETITGELFF.

The rearrangement uses TRBV4-1 and TRBJ1-5; D unclear. Germline V gene lookup returns CDR1 MGHRA and CDR2 YSYEKL. This CDR3 is 15 amino acids long. V was trimmed by 1 base and J by 7 bases, leaving 14 bases between them. The chain's CDR3 is CASSQVSLGGQPQHF. As DNA, the CDR3 is TGCGCCAGCAGCCAAGTTTCCTTAGGAGGCCAGCCCCAGCATTTT.

CDR3 bases: TGTGCCAGCAGCTTAGAGTTCGGGATAGGGTCATCCTACAATGAGCAGTTCTTC. It specifies CASSLEFGIGSSYNEQFF. The chain is built from TRBV13 and TRBJ2-1, with D possibly being TRBD2 (5 bases). The CDR3 is 18 residues long. V was shortened by 1 base and J by 1 base, with 17 bases between the two germline ends. Germline-derived CDR1 and CDR2 are PRHDT and FYEKMQ (reference sequence).

The rearrangement joins TRBV14 to TRBJ2-6, with D possibly matching TRBD2 (5 bases). The germline V gene has CDR1 SGHDN and CDR2 FVKESK. With 1 base removed from V and 0 bases from J, the gap between germline ends came to 19 bases. CDR3 length equals 20 residues. DNA for the CDR3: TGTGCCAGCAGCCAAGCCGGCAGCGGATCATTTGGCTCTGGGGCCAACGTCCTGACTTTC. Translated, it gives CASSQAGSGSFGSGANVLTF.

CDR3 sequence: CASSFQGGSDEQFF. The CDR3, as DNA: TGTGCCAGCAGTTTCCAGGGCGGGTCCGATGAGCAGTTCTTC. The rearrangement joins TRBV27 to TRBJ2-1, with D perhaps matching TRBD1 or TRBD2 (5 bases each). Between the trimmed V and J ends, which lost 3 bases and 8 bases, there was a span of 14 bases. Per the germline V gene, CDR1 is MNHEY and CDR2 is SMNVEV (reference sequence). CDR3 length: 14 residues.

The chain recombines TRBV6-6 with TRBJ1-2; D unclear. There are 14 residues in the CDR3. Germline V gene lookup returns CDR1 MNHNY and CDR2 SVGAGI (reference sequence). V lost 7 bases and J lost 0, with 12 bases in between. The DNA for the CDR3 is TGTGCCAGCACACTATTAAACACTAACTATGGCTACACCTTC. It translates to CASTLLNTNYGYTF.

The chain links TRBV7-8 to TRBJ1-2; D perhaps matches TRBD1 (5 bases). The CDR3 covers 13 residues. V lost 5 bases, J lost 4 bases, and 11 bases lay in between. Germline lookup yields CDR1 SGHVS and CDR2 FQNEAQ. In nucleotides, the CDR3 is TGTGCCAGCAGCCCGGGACTGCCCTATGGCTACACCTTC. Protein product: CASSPGLPYGYTF. The whole variable domain, remainder taken from reference TRBV7-8 and TRBJ1-2, is GAGVSQSPRYKVAKRGQDVALRCDPISGHVSLFWYQQALGQGPEFLTYFQNEAQLDKSGLPSDRFFAERPEGSVSTLKIQRTQQEDSAVYLCASSPGLPYGYTFGSGTRLTVV.